This T cell receptor beta chain was recovered during a study of long-term antiretroviral therapy in people with HIV. Overall study findings and caveats: Diversity rose after ART but stayed below transplant donor controls. Gathering of blood took place between 2004 and 2017, possibly under older ART regimens.

V was pared by 2 bases and J by 7 bases, with 9 bases between. This CDR3 is 13 amino acids long. Germline lookup yields CDR1 LGHNA and CDR2 YSLEER. Treated in the United States were all of the participants with HIV. A remark on this clone: Its cognate antigen is unknown.

Researchers report immunoSEQ v3.0 was run at survey level. Profiling relied on immunoSEQ multiplex PCR, and the TCRdb table lists in-frame clones only, not all of them. The sample lists roughly 45,000 clones, about 88% occurring once. The V gene is TRBV4-3, the J gene TRBJ2-1; no reliable D call. This receptor was obtained from a woman under 30 with HIV. The material was unsorted PBMCs, obtained 0.8 years after starting antiretroviral therapy. The CDR3 DNA sequence: TGCGCCAGCAGCCAAACTCGATTGAATGAGCAGTTCTTC. It specifies CASSQTRLNEQFF.